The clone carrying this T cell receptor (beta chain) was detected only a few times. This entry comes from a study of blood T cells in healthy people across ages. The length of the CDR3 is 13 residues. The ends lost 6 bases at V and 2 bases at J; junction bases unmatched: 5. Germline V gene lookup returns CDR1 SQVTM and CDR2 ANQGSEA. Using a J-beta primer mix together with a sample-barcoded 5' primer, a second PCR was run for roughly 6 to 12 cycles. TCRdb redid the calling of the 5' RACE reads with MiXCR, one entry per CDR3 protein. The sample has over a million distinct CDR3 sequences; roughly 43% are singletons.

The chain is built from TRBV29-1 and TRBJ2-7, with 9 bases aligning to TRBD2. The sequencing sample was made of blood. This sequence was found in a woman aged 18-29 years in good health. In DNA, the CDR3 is TGCAGCGTCCAGACTAGCGGCGCCTACGAGCAGTACTTC. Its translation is CSVQTSGAYEQYF.